The 6 T cell receptor beta chains presented below share a single source sample, sequenced in a study of shared clonotypes between healthy human individuals. Only in-frame clones appear in the TCRdb table, and some are missing; sequencing was by immunoSEQ multiplex PCR. The sample has about 1.5 million clones; about 98% are singletons. The sequencing input was naive CD4+ T cells sorted from blood. Described subset: CD45RA+ positively selected. The receptors stem from a man aged 30 to 39 in good health.

The chain joins TRBV19 to TRBJ2-7, with D possibly matching TRBD2 (5 bases). Trimming cost V 3 bases and J 2 bases, with 11 bases left between them. The CDR3 is 14 amino acids. From germline, CDR1 is LNHDA and CDR2 SQIVND (reference sequence). The DNA for the CDR3 is TGTGCCAGTAGTATTGGGGAGTCCCCCTACGAGCAGTACTTC. It codes for CASSIGESPYEQYF.

This chain uses TRBV19 with TRBJ1-5; D unclear. This CDR3 region has 17 residues. V gave up 6 bases and J gave up 0 bases, with 18 bases separating them. Germline lookup yields CDR1 LNHDA and CDR2 SQIVND (reference sequence). The CDR3 region is CASSTRRTDYSNQPQHF. CDR3 coding DNA: TGTGCCAGTAGCACTCGACGGACCGACTATAGCAATCAGCCCCAGCATTTT.

The gene calls are TRBV15 and TRBJ1-1, with a possible D match to TRBD1 (6 bases). V lost 3 bases and J 0 bases, leaving 14 bases between the germline ends. There are 16 residues in the CDR3. The germline gives CDR1 LNHNV, CDR2 YYDKDF (reference sequence). CDR3 residues: CATSSSPRTVNTEAFF. The CDR3 nucleotides are TGTGCCACCAGCAGCTCACCTCGGACAGTGAACACTGAAGCTTTCTTT.

CDR3 nucleotides: TGTGCCAGCAGCGAACAGGGGTTCAATCAGCCCCAGCATTTT. Protein: CASSEQGFNQPQHF. The chain links TRBV9 to TRBJ1-5, with 7 positions matching TRBD1. The CDR3 is made up of 14 amino acids. Germline trimming cut 3 bases from V and 3 bases from J; bases unmatched to any gene: 3. Germline V CDR1 and CDR2: SGDLS, YYNGEE.

As DNA, the CDR3 is TGTGCCAGCAGCGCAACAGGGACCGGCTACACCTTC. It encodes CASSATGTGYTF. The chain has TRBV28 and TRBJ1-2; a weak D match, TRBD1 (6 bases). The CDR3 extends over 12 amino acids. Germline V gene sequence: CDR1 MDHEN, CDR2 SYDVKM. V was cut by 6 bases and J by 8 bases, with 13 bases left in between.

The chain is built from TRBV9 and TRBJ2-3; possible D gene TRBD2, 6 bases. Germline-derived CDR1 and CDR2 are SGDLS and YYNGEE. V lost 2 bases, J lost 0 bases, and 13 bases lay in between. The CDR3 loop spans 16 amino acids. The CDR3 nucleotides are TGTGCCAGCAGCGTCGGGGACTTCCCTAGCACAGATACGCAGTATTTT. The encoded protein is CASSVGDFPSTDTQYF.